The rows below give T cell receptor beta chains drawn from one sample of a study of T-cell reconstitution after alpha-beta-depleted transplantation in children. Each CDR3 protein is one row after TCRdb ran MiXCR on the PCR reads. The table records around 380,000 distinct CDR3 sequences, roughly 10% of them present only once. The source was PBMCs from the stem cell graft donor, collected from the stem cell graft. These receptor sequences come from a human donor who donated a stem cell graft to a child with acute myeloid leukemia. Each CDR3 is given with its conserved first and last residue. The order of the fields is CDR3 protein, CDR3 DNA, V gene, J gene, clone size, D gene. A D gene is named only where the DNA matches it firmly. Size is stated for part of the rows, as once, few or many counts, or as a class when the clone is expanded.

CASSVTPGQKTDTQYF	TGCGCCAGCAGCGTCACTCCGGGACAGAAGACAGATACGCAGTATTTT	TRBV5-1	TRBJ2-3	NA	TRBD1
CASSPGLGNTEAFF	TGTGCCAGCAGCCCCGGGTTGGGGAACACTGAAGCTTTCTTT	TRBV14	TRBJ1-1	NA	NA
CASSYTRRGNYGYTF	TGTGCCAGCAGCTATACCCGACGGGGAAACTATGGCTACACCTTC	TRBV13	TRBJ1-2	NA	NA
CASSSRMDNEQFF	TGTGCCAGCAGCTCGCGAATGGACAATGAGCAGTTCTTC	TRBV7-6	TRBJ2-1	NA	NA
CASLLAGTGPYEQYF	TGTGCCAGCTTACTCGCGGGGACAGGGCCCTACGAGCAGTACTTC	TRBV18	TRBJ2-7	few	TRBD1
CASSFRTGGDSPLHF	TGCGCCAGCAGCTTTAGGACAGGGGGCGATTCACCCCTCCACTTT	TRBV5-1	TRBJ1-6	NA	TRBD1
CASSTDPGQGQQPQHF	TGTGCCAGCAGCACCGACCCCGGACAGGGCCAACAGCCCCAGCATTTT	TRBV21-1	TRBJ1-5	NA	NA
CASSPSGGGFNEQFF	TGTGCCAGCAGTCCCTCGGGCGGGGGGTTCAATGAGCAGTTCTTC	TRBV2	TRBJ2-1	many	TRBD2
CSARDSSDTQYF	TGCAGTGCCAGAGACTCATCCGATACGCAGTATTTT	TRBV20-1	TRBJ2-3	NA	NA
CASSVGQGLGETQYF	TGTGCCAGCAGCGTGGGACAGGGGTTAGGAGAGACCCAGTACTTC	TRBV7-3	TRBJ2-5	NA	TRBD1